This T cell receptor beta chain stems from a study of blood T cells in healthy people across ages (dated by TCRdb to about 2015). As for the study more broadly: In model experiments, roughly one uniquely barcoded TCR beta cDNA molecule per two T cells was captured by template switching. Using deep sequencing normalized with unique cDNA molecular identifiers, the study measured how TCR beta repertoire diversity changes with age. Four age groups were formed from the donors: young (average about 16 years), middle-aged (approximately 40), aged (under 70) and long-lived (about 80). Donors of different ages were randomly distributed across sequencing lanes to avoid experimental bias. For two donors (one aged 18 to 30 and one aged 80 or older), the study analyzed two additional independent replicas of 1 million unique cDNA reads from the same blood draw. What the study reported, not specific to this receptor: Donor CMV infection status was unknown, potentially confounding age-related changes in expanded clonotypes. There was a strong correlation between observed TCR beta diversity and the percentage of naive T cells measured by flow cytometry. As age increased, observed TCR beta diversity per million T cells dropped in a roughly linear way, and a significant reduction was already evident by age about 40. Because profiling used bulk unsorted PBMCs, naive and antigen-experienced compartments could not be compared conclusively. Estimates of total diversity from one million sequenced T cells were regarded as lower bounds and underestimates. Compared with the aged group, the long-lived group had more naive CD4+ T cells, fewer expanded clones and increased TCR diversity, suggesting age selection.

Of note for this clonotype: The target of this receptor is not known. Nothing much larger sits one base from this clone, and base qualities are not available.

The donors were under 40 Caucasian individuals from Russia, aged 6 to 90 years, who were systemically healthy. Around 10 milliliters of peripheral blood were drawn from each donor into EDTA-treated Vacutainer tubes. Ficoll-Paque density-gradient centrifugation was used to isolate PBMCs, with at least 6.5 million per sample. Total RNA was extracted from PBMCs with Trizol reagent, with at least 6 micrograms obtained per sample. For every donor, an aliquot of PBMCs went through flow cytometry to measure the percentages of naive CD45RAhigh/CD27high T cells. Library preparation employed 5' RACE. Sequencing took place on an Illumina HiSeq 2500. A second PCR of about 7 to 12 cycles was run with a J-beta primer mix and a sample-barcoded 5' primer. A unique molecular identifier was introduced onto each TCR beta cDNA molecule by a template-switch 5' adaptor carrying 12 random nucleotides. Each sample yielded at least 3 million CDR3-containing paired-end reads. All of the RNA was converted into first-strand cDNA using the Mint cDNA synthesis kit, with a TRBC-specific oligonucleotide serving as the primer. After uracil-DNA glycosylase treatment, a first 18-cycle PCR used universal primers M1SS and BC2_uni_R on all cDNA. Per the original workflow: Each sample was normalized by randomly selecting 1 million high-quality reads, each carrying a distinct molecular identifier. Instead of being binned into consensus sequences, reads with shared molecular identifiers were discarded. CDR3 identification, clonotype clustering and error correction used MiTCR with a Q25 quality threshold and the strictest error-elimination algorithm. A nonparametric unseen species model with Euler transformation was used to estimate lower-bound total TCR beta diversity. TCRdb applied fastp at Q25 and MiXCR to the public reads, then kept only in-frame beta chains. For every CDR3 protein sequence, its rows merge into one entry that carries the most common genes and DNA. What appears here as the V and J calls and clone size reflects TCRdb's work, not the paper's. The sample contains about 1.8 million distinct CDR3 sequences, around half of them found a single time. Approximately 2% of the sample rests with the top ten.

CDR1 and CDR2, looked up from the germline V gene (reference sequence), are DFQATT and SNEGSKA. The V and J ends are trimmed by 0 bases and 7 bases, leaving 18 bases between them. Spanning cysteine to phenylalanine, the CDR3 consists of 15 amino acids. Only the CDR3 DNA is retained, 45 bases long and in frame from the first base. Sequencing was carried out using blood. The chain uses TRBV20-1 and TRBJ2-5; TRBD2 is a possible D gene, resting on 6 matching bases. The receptor was isolated from a woman between 40 and 55 years old in good health. The CDR3 region has the sequence CSARDGGTSQRTQYF. The nucleotide sequence is given as TGCAGTGCTAGAGATGGCGGGACCTCCCAGAGGACCCAGTACTTC.